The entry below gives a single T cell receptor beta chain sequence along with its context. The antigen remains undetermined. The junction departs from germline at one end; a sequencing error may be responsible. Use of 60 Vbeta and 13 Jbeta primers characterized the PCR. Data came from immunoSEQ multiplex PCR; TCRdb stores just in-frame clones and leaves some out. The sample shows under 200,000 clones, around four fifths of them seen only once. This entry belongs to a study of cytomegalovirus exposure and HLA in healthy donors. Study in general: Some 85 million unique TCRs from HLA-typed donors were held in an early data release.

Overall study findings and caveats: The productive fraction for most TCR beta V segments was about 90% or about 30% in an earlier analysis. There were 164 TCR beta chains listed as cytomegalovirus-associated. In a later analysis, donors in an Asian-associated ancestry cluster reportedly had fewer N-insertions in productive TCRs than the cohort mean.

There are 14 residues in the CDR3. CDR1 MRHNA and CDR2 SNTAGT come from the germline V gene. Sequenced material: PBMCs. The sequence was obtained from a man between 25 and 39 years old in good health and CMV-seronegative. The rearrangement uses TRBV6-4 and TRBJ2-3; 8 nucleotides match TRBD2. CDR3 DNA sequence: TGTGCCGGCAGTGACGGGGGGGCCACAGATACGCGGTATTTT. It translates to CAGSDGGATDTRYF.